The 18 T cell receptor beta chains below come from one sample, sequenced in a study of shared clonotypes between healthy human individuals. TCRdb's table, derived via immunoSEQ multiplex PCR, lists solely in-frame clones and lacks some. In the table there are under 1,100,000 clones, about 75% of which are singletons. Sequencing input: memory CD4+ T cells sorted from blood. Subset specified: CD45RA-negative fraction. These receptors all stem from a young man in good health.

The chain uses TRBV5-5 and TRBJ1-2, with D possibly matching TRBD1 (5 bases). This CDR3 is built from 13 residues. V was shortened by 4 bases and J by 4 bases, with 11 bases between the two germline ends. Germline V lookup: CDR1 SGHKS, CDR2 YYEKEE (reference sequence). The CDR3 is CASSLRQLYGYTF. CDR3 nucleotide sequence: TGTGCCAGCAGCCTTAGACAGCTCTATGGCTACACCTTC. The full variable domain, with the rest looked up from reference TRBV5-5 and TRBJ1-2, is DAGVTQSPTHLIKTRGQQVTLRCSPISGHKSVSWYQQVLGQGPQFIFQYYEKEERGRGNFPDRFSARQFPNYSSELNVNALLLGDSALYLCASSLRQLYGYTFGSGTRLTVV.

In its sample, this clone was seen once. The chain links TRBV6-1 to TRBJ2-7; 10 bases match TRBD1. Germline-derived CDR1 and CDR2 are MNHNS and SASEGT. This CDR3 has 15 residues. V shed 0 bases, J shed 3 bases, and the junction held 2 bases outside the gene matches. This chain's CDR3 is CASSEAGTGVYEQYF. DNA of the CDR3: TGTGCCAGCAGTGAAGCGGGGACAGGGGTCTACGAGCAGTACTTC.

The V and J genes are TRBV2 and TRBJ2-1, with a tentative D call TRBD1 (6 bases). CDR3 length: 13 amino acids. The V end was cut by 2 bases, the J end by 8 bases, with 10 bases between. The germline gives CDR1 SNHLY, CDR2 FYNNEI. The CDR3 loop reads CASSEWGRHEQFF. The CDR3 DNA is TGTGCCAGCAGTGAATGGGGGCGACATGAGCAGTTCTTC.

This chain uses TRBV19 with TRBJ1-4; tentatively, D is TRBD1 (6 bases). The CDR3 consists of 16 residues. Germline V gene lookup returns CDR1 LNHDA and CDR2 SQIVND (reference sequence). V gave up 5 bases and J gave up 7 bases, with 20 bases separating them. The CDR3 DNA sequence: TGTGCCAGTAGTCGGGGGCAGAGCGTGGGTGGTGAAAAACTGTTTTTT. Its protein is CASSRGQSVGGEKLFF.

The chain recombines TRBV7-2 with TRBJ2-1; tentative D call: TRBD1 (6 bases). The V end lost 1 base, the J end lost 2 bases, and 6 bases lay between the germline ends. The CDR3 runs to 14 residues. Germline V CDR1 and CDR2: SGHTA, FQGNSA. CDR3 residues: CASSLGGPYNEQFF. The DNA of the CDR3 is TGTGCCAGCAGCTTAGGGGGGCCCTACAATGAGCAGTTCTTC.

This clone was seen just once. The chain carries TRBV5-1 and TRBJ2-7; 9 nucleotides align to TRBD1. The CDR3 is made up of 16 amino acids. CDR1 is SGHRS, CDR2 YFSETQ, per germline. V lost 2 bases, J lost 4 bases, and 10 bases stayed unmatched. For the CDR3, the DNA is TGCGCCAGCAGCTTAGAATCCGGGACAGGGTGGTACGAGCAGTACTTC. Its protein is CASSLESGTGWYEQYF.

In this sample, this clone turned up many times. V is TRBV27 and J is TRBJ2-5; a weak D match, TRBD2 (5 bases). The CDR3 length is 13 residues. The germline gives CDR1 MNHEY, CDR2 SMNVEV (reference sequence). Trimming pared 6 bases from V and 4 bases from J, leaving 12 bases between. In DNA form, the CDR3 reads TGTGCCAGCAGCCTAGAGCGGTTAGAGACCCAGTACTTC. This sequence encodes CASSLERLETQYF.

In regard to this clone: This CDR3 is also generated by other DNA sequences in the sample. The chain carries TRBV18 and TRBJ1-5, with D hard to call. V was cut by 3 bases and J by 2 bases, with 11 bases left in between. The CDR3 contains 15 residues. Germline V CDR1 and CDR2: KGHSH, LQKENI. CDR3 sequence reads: CASSPEGAGNQPQHF. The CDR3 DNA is TGTGCCAGCTCACCTGAGGGAGCGGGCAATCAGCCCCAGCATTTT.

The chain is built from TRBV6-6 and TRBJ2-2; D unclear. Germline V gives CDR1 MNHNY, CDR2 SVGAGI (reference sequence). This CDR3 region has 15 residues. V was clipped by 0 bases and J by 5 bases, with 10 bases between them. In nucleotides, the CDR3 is TGTGCCAGCAGTTACTCGATTTTAGAGACCGGGGAGCTGTTTTTT. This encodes CASSYSILETGELFF.

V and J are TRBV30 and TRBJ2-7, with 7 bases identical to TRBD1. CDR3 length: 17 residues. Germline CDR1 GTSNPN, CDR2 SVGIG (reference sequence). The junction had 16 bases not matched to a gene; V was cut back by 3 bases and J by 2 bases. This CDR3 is CAWRLLPGQSNTYEQYF. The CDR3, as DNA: TGTGCCTGGAGGCTATTACCGGGACAGAGTAACACCTACGAGCAGTACTTC. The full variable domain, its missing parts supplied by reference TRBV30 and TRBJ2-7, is SQTIHQWPATLVQPVGSPLSLECTVEGTSNPNLYWYRQAAGRGLQLLFYSVGIGQISSEVPQNLSASRPQDRQFILSSKKLLLSDSGFYLCAWRLLPGQSNTYEQYFGPGTRLTVT.

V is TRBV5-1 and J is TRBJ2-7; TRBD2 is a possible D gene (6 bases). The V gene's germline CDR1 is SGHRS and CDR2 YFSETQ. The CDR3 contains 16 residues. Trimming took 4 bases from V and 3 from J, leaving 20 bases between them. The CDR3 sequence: CASSPEGPPGFYEQYF. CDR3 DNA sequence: TGCGCCAGCAGCCCGGAGGGCCCCCCGGGGTTCTACGAGCAGTACTTC.

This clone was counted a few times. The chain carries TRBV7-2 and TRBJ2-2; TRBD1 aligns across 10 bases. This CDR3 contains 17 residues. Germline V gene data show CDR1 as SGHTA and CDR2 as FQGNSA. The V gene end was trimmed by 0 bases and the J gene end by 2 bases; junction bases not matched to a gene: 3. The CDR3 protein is CASSLARTGGNTGELFF. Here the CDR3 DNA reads TGTGCCAGCAGCTTAGCTCGGACAGGGGGAAACACCGGGGAGCTGTTTTTT.

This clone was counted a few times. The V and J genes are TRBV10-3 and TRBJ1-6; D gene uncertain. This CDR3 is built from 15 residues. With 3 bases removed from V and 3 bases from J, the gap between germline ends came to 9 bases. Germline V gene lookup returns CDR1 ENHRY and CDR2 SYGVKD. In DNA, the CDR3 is TGTGCCATCAGTGATGGAGGGAACTATAATTCACCCCTCCACTTT. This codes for CAISDGGNYNSPLHF.

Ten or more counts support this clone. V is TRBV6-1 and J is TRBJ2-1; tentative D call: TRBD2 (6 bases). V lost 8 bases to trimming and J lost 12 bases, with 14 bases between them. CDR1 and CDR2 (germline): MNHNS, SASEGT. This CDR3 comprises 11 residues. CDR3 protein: CASLEGWRQFF. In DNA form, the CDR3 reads TGTGCCAGCCTGGAGGGGTGGAGGCAGTTCTTC.

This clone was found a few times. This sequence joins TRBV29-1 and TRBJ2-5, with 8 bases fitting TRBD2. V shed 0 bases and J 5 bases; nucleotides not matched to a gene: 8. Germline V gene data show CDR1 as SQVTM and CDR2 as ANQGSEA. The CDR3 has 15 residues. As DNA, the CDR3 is TGCAGCGTTGAAGATGGACTAGCTTTTTTCGAGACCCAGTACTTC. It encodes CSVEDGLAFFETQYF.

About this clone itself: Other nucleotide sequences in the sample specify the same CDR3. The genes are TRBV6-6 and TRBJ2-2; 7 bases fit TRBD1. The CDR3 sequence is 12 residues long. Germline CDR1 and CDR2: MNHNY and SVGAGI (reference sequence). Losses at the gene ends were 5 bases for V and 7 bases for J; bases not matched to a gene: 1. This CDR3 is CASSTGVGELFF. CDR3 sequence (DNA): TGTGCCAGCAGTACAGGGGTCGGGGAGCTGTTTTTT.

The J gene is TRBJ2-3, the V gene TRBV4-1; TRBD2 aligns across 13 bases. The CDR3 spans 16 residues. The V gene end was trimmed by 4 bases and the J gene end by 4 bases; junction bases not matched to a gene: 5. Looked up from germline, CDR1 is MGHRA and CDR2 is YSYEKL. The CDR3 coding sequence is TGCGCCAGCAGCCCACTAGCGGGGGGGTTGGCAGATACGCAGTATTTT. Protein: CASSPLAGGLADTQYF.

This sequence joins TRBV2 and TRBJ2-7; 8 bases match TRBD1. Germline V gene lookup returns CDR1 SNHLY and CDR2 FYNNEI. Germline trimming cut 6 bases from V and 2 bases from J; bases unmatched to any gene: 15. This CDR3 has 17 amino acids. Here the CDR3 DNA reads TGTGCCAGCAGGGCCGGGACAGGACGACTGCCCCCCTACGAGCAGTACTTC. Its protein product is CASRAGTGRLPPYEQYF.